Detailed here is one T cell receptor beta chain. Its antigen is currently not known. The sample holds no much larger clone one base away, and base qualities are not on file. These data come from a study of post-analysis software for immune sequencing data (dated by TCRdb to the mid-2010s). Study-level background: Recorded disease courses included relapsing-remitting, secondary progressive and progressive-relapsing multiple sclerosis, with some patients lacking subtype annotation. A subset of samples was prepared in parallel using single-end sample barcoding, then pooled and co-amplified after Illumina adapter ligation. The multiple sclerosis patient repertoires were compared with 10 or so previously published healthy control repertoires from donors aged about 6 to 26 years. Summary of the overall study and its limitations: The multiple sclerosis patient group was slightly younger than the control group. Compared with controls, multiple sclerosis patients had significantly lower normalized Chao1 diversity, a finding suggesting substantial peripheral T-cell clonal expansion. Strong co-clustering of samples prepared in the same batch was shown by direct clustering with F measure, prompting a batch-effect correction. Roughly 5 TRBV segments, including TRBV5-6, TRBV5-1 and TRBV20-1, were significantly more frequent in patients than controls.

From V the trimming removes 7 bases and from J it removes 5 bases, while the gene matches leave 4 bases of the junction unaccounted for. The CDR1 and CDR2 encoded by the germline V gene are SNHLY and FYNNEI. The CDR3 measures 12 amino acids from cysteine to phenylalanine. Just CDR3 DNA is preserved here, 36 bases in frame from base 1. Receptor libraries were prepared by PCR. Sequenced using an Illumina HiSeq 2500. Unique molecular identifiers were incorporated into TCR beta cDNA libraries to reduce PCR and sequencing biases. Some 500,000 cDNA molecules were obtained for every 1 to 10 million input T cells, so each molecule roughly corresponded to one T cell. The patient libraries were prepared and sequenced using the same protocol as the earlier healthy control dataset. Within a given batch, samples were prepared together, multiplexed and sequenced on the same HiSeq lane. The authors' analysis ran thus. MIGEC handled the raw barcoded reads, throwing out single-read molecular identifier groups before consensus assembly and CDR3 extraction. VDJtools was used for post-analysis of the clonotype tables, with diversity normalized by down-sampling every dataset to the smallest sample size. To correct batch-related cross-sample contamination, repertoire overlap clustering matched CDR3 amino acid sequences but not nucleotide sequences. TCRdb cleaned the public reads at Q25 with fastp, built clones with MiXCR and kept in-frame beta chains. Each entry merges the rows of one CDR3 protein and shows their most common DNA and genes. TCRdb's processing, not the authors' own work, is the source of the V and J calls. For this sample there are around 700,000 distinct CDR3 sequences; more than 50% appear just once. The biggest ten clones account for roughly 12% of the sample.

TCR beta repertoires were profiled from peripheral blood of 10 to 15 young patients with multiple sclerosis to demonstrate the VDJtools post-analysis software. Multiple sclerosis patients were children and adolescents aged about 6 to 16 years. Sequencing used blood. Recombination linked TRBV2 to TRBJ2-5; 7 central nucleotides agree with TRBD1. The sequence derives from a girl aged 2-10 years with multiple sclerosis. The DNA sequence follows: TGTGCCAGCACCGGGACAGCGGAGACCCAGTACTTC. This codes for CASTGTAETQYF.